These T cell receptor beta chains were read from a single sample in a study of T cell responses to AZD1222 COVID-19 vaccine. Method: immunoSEQ multiplex PCR; TCRdb's copy keeps in-frame clones and lacks some. The sample lists 150,000 or so clones; around 93% were seen once. Specimen: peripheral blood, collected 28 days after the second AZD1222 dose. Every receptor here comes from an adult who received the AZD1222 COVID-19 vaccine. Both conserved end residues are part of each CDR3. A D gene is named only where the DNA matches it firmly. Rows give clone size only sometimes, using once, few, many, or a class for an expanded clone.

size,V,D,J,CDR3,DNA
few,TRBV7-2,.,TRBJ1-1,CASSREPRTGYTEAFF,TGTGCCAGCAGCCGGGAACCCCGAACAGGGTACACTGAAGCTTTCTTT
.,TRBV28,.,TRBJ1-2,CASSSRGKGYTF,TGTGCCAGCAGCTCCAGGGGTAAAGGCTACACCTTC
.,TRBV2,.,TRBJ2-6,CASSLPGSGANVLTF,TGTGCCAGCAGTCTTCCAGGTTCTGGGGCCAACGTCCTGACTTTC
.,TRBV12-5,.,TRBJ1-2,CASGLVQGDSYGYTF,TGTGCTAGTGGTTTGGTACAGGGAGATAGCTATGGCTACACCTTC
.,TRBV11-3,.,TRBJ2-7,CASSLLSPQQPDSYEQYF,TGTGCCAGCAGCTTACTTTCCCCCCAACAGCCCGACTCCTACGAGCAGTACTTC
few,TRBV7-6,TRBD1,TRBJ2-7,CASSLDRGPSYEQYF,TGTGCCAGCAGCTTAGACAGGGGTCCCTCCTACGAGCAGTACTTC
.,TRBV7-9,.,TRBJ1-3,CASLAGAGNTIYF,TGTGCCAGTTTGGCGGGGGCAGGAAACACCATATATTTT
few,TRBV5-1,.,TRBJ1-1,CASGRRMNTEAFF,TGCGCCAGCGGGAGGAGAATGAACACTGAAGCTTTCTTT
.,TRBV19,.,TRBJ1-4,CASSPWSGPNEKLFF,TGTGCCAGTAGTCCTTGGTCAGGCCCTAATGAAAAACTGTTTTTT
few,TRBV7-3,.,TRBJ1-1,CASSPKGVGDGWTEAFF,TGTGCCAGCAGCCCAAAAGGGGTCGGGGACGGCTGGACTGAAGCTTTCTTT